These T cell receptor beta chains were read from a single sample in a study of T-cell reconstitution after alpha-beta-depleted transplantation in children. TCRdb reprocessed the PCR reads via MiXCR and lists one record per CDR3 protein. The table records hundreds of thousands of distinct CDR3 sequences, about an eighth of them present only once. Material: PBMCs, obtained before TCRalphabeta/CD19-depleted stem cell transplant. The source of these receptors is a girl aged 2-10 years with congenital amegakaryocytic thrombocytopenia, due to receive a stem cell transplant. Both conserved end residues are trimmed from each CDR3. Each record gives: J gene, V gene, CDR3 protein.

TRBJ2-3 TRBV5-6 ASSLRDTGQGTTSTDTQY
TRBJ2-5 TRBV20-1 SASGLAAEVTQY
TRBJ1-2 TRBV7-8 ASSWTGDRKYTNYGYT
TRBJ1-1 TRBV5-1 ASSPPGTGLNTEAF
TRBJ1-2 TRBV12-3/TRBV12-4 ASSPGVHGYT
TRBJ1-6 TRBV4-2 ASSQHNRDPNSPLH
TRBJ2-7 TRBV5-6 ASSRTEAYEQY
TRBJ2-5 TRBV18 ASSPPQGETQY
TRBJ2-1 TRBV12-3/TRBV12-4 ASSALAGVDNEQF
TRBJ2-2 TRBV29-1 SAGQGASNTGELF
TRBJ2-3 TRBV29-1 SVGARDTDTQY
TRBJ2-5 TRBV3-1 ASSGAWDTEQETQY
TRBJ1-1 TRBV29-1 SVVPGAPMNTEAF
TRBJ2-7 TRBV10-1 ATSGPFREQY
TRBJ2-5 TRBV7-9 ASRGRLQALQETQY
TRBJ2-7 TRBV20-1 SAGQTSGSDEQY
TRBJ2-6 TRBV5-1 ASSQGTGGVNVLT
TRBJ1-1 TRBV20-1 SAAGRGWVLTEAF
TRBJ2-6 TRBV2 ASEYSGANVLT
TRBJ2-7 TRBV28 ASSFWGARGNEQY
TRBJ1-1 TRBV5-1 ASSLGSRATEAF
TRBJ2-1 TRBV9 ASSETGTSGSYNEQF
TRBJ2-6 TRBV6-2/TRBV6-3 ASSYLDRGEPHSTGANVLT
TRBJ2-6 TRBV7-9 ASSNSTGANVLT
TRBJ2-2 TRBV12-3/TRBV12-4 ATMNTENTGELF
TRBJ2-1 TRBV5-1 ASSLELSKQF
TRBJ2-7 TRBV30 AWSGAVPTYEQY
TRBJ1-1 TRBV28 ASTGLGNTEAF
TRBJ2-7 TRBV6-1 ASRTGGGYEQY
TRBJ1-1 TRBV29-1 SLLEGTEAF
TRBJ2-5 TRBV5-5 ASSRTSVETQY
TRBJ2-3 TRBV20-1 SASTSGRTATDTQY
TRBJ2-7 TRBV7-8 ASSLAVNLVTFREQY
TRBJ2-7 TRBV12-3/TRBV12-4 ASSLGRTAHHEQY
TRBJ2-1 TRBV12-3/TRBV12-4 ASSLPTGEGNEQF
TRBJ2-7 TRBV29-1 SVEAAGSEQY
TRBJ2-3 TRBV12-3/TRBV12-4 ASKRTPADTQY
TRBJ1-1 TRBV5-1 ASSLADETEAF
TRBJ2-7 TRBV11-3 ASSFGGSHEQY
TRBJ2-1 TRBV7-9 ASSAQLAGGNEQF
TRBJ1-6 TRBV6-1 ASSEEGNSPLH
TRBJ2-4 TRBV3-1 ASSARTKAKNIQY
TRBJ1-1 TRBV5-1 ASSSGQGSTEAF
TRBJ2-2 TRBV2 ASTEKSWRAGELF
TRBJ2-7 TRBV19 ASSNPHAERGYEQY
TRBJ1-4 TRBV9 ASSDSFGEKLF
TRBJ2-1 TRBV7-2 ASSLVPIRINNEQF
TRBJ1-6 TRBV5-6 ASSLQVRGLFSPLH
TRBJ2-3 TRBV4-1 ASSQDLLATDTQY
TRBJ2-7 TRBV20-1 SARDLAGLYEQY
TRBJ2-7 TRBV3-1 ASSPGEGPTTYEQY
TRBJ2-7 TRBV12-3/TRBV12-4 ASSASGTGEDEQY
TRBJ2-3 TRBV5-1 ASSNTGTSDTDTQY
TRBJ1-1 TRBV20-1 SASDGNMNTEAF
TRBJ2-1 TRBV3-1 ASSPPLADEQF
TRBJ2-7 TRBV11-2 ASSLDWGGAGYEQY
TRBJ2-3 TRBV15 ATSRAAGTHTDTQY